These 13 T cell receptor beta chains originate from one sample sequenced in a study of naive and memory T cell subsets. The library had UMIs added by 3' ligation of an oligonucleotide to TCR cDNA. Four PCR rounds used nested alpha and beta constant region primers plus the SP2 primer. One entry per CDR3 protein results from TCRdb running MiXCR on the 5' RACE reads. The sample contains roughly 30,000 distinct CDR3 sequences, approximately 15% of which appear only once. These receptors all come from a female donor in good health.

The V and J genes are TRBV5-6 and TRBJ1-4; D remains unclear. Germline V gene sequence: CDR1 SGHDT, CDR2 YYEEEE. V was pared by 0 bases and J by 6 bases, with 9 bases between. The CDR3 consists of 14 residues. This chain's CDR3 is CASSLGLGDEKLFF. CDR3 nucleotide sequence: TGTGCCAGCAGCTTGGGTCTTGGGGATGAAAAACTGTTTTTT.

The rearrangement uses TRBV5-1 and TRBJ2-1, with 10 bases matching TRBD2. The V gene's germline CDR1 is SGHRS and CDR2 YFSETQ. V was pared by 4 bases and J by 8 bases, with 9 bases of the junction left unmatched. CDR3 length: 15 amino acids. The CDR3 here is CASSRERGGVYEQFF. CDR3 DNA sequence: TGCGCCAGCAGCCGTGAGCGGGGGGGCGTCTATGAGCAGTTCTTC.

V gene TRBV9 combines with J gene TRBJ2-5; TRBD2 matches 7 bases. CDR3 length: 13 residues. Losses at the gene ends were 3 bases for V and 4 bases for J; bases not matched to a gene: 3. Germline V gene sequence: CDR1 SGDLS, CDR2 YYNGEE. CDR3 nucleotide sequence: TGTGCCAGCAGCGAGGGGAGGGCAGAGACCCAGTACTTC. Translating it yields CASSEGRAETQYF.

Remarks on this clonotype: This may stem from a read error, because a much larger clone lies one nucleotide away. Without the conserved terminal phenylalanine or tryptophan, this CDR3 likely stems from a read error. V gene TRBV29-1 combines with J gene TRBJ1-1; 9 nucleotides match TRBD1. The germline V gene encodes CDR1 SQVTM and CDR2 ANQGSEA. V shed 5 bases and J 1 base; nucleotides not matched to a gene: 5. The CDR3 consists of 14 residues. DNA of the CDR3: TGCAGCGTTACAACAGGGGGCGCGAACACTGAAGCTTTCGTT. Translated: CSVTTGGANTEAFV.

This clonotype has only a few counts. A read error may produce the germline difference seen at one junction end. The CDR3 sequence is CASSQQGYGYGDTF. The CDR3 DNA follows: TGTGCCAGCAGCCAACAGGGTTATGGCTATGGCGACACCTTC. The rearrangement links TRBV12-3 or TRBV12-4 to TRBJ1-2; possibly TRBD1 for D (6 bases). CDR3 length equals 14 residues.

V is TRBV5-1 and J is TRBJ1-3; TRBD1 is a possible D gene (5 bases). CDR1 and CDR2 (germline): SGHRS, YFSETQ. The germline V and J ends were trimmed by 4 bases and 4 bases, with 12 bases remaining between them. The CDR3 is 14 amino acids. CDR3 nucleotide sequence: TGCGCCAGCAGCCCCGAAGGGGCAGGAAACACCATATATTTT. Protein: CASSPEGAGNTIYF.

This clonotype appeared many times. The chain uses TRBV7-6 and TRBJ1-6; D is undetermined. This CDR3 comprises 14 residues. V lost 5 bases and J 5 bases, leaving 10 bases between the germline ends. Germline V gene data show CDR1 as SGHVS and CDR2 as FNYEAQ. The CDR3 sequence: CASSPELDNSPLHF. The CDR3, as DNA: TGTGCCAGCAGCCCGGAGTTGGATAATTCACCCCTCCACTTT.

The table lists this clonotype with many counts. The V call is TRBV20-1, the J call TRBJ2-3, with a tentative D call TRBD2 (6 bases). The CDR3 extends over 12 amino acids. The ends were cut back, 7 bases at V and 2 bases at J, with 10 bases in the middle. Germline assignment: CDR1 DFQATT and CDR2 SNEGSKA (reference sequence). CDR3 nucleotides: TGCAGTGGGGGGGAATACACAGATACGCAGTATTTT. Residues: CSGGEYTDTQYF.

This clonotype was counted only a few times. The CDR3 coding sequence is TGCAGTGCGCCGGGACTAGCGGGGGGCGCCGGGGAGCTGTTTTTT. The encoded protein is CSAPGLAGGAGELFF. The chain couples TRBV20-1 to TRBJ2-2, with TRBD2 matching 15 bases. CDR1 and CDR2 from the germline V gene are DFQATT and SNEGSKA (reference sequence). V was clipped by 6 bases and J by 6 bases; unmatched bases: 5. This CDR3 spans 15 amino acids.

This clonotype was seen many times. The chain links TRBV19 to TRBJ2-2; the match to TRBD1 covers 7 bases. The CDR3 loop spans 16 amino acids. Unmatched junction bases numbered 11, after V lost 3 bases and J lost 7 bases. Germline lookup yields CDR1 LNHDA and CDR2 SQIVND (reference sequence). The CDR3, as DNA: TGTGCCAGTAGTATTAAGGGGGCCCAAAGCAACGGGGAGCTGTTTTTT. Translated: CASSIKGAQSNGELFF.

On this clonotype: An end of the junction differs from the germline gene, which may be a read error. J is TRBJ1-5 and V is TRBV6-6, with no clear D. CDR1 MNHNY and CDR2 SVGAGI come from the germline V gene (reference sequence). The CDR3 contains 14 residues. Here the CDR3 DNA reads TGTGCCAGCAGCGACTCTTTCTCCAGTCAGCTCCAGCATTTT. Its protein product is CASSDSFSSQLQHF.

This clonotype was detected many times. The chain has TRBV29-1 and TRBJ2-5, with D perhaps given as TRBD1 or TRBD2 (5 bases each). The V end was cut by 1 base, the J end by 4 bases, with 19 bases between. The CDR3 has 16 amino acids. CDR1 SQVTM and CDR2 ANQGSEA come from the germline V gene. CDR3 bases: TGCAGCGTTGAAGGGGGGTACGGTACAGAAGCAGAGACCCAGTACTTC. Translated: CSVEGGYGTEAETQYF.

This clonotype was counted only a few times. V usage is TRBV27 and J usage is TRBJ2-7; no firm D call. Trimming left V 4 bases short and J 3 bases short, with 4 bases between. CDR1 is MNHEY, CDR2 SMNVEV, per germline (reference sequence). The CDR3 has 11 amino acids. The CDR3 bases are TGTGCCAGCAGTTGTGGCTACGAGCAGTACTTC. It encodes CASSCGYEQYF.